The T cell receptor beta chain under discussion was sequenced for a study of Ad26.COV2.S vaccination and SARS-CoV-2 variants. At the level of the study: Each vaccinee took Ad26.COV2.S intramuscularly, once or twice 56 days apart. Whole-study results and caveats: Once vaccination had occurred, spike-specific CD8+ and CD4+ T cell responses reportedly showed substantial breadth. Vaccine recipients had higher spike-specific TCR breadth than placebo recipients.

As concerns this clone: Its specificity is not known.

The assay was immunoSEQ multiplex PCR, and TCRdb's table has in-frame clones only and misses some. Of hundreds of thousands of clones detected, roughly 80% appear once; the ten largest clones hold 7.4%. V trimming: 5 bases; J trimming: 7 bases; junction bases outside the gene matches: 11. The V gene's germline CDR1 is SGHNT and CDR2 YENEEA. The CDR3 totals 14 residues. Treatment denoted: roughly 20 received Ad26.COV2.S at low or high dose, single or two shots; about 5 received placebo; per-sample allocation not given. The investigators took samples on day 63 after the first vaccine or placebo injection. Within Boston, the person who donated was an adult of 18-55 years.

Sequencing used peripheral blood, obtained in a trial of Ad26.COV2.S vaccine versus placebo. The chain uses TRBV11-3 and TRBJ2-7; 7 nucleotides agree with TRBD1. The TCR was taken from a person aged 18 to 59 who received the Ad26.COV2.S COVID-19 vaccine or a placebo. CDR3 sequence: CASSPRTGYWEQYF. The CDR3 region has the DNA TGTGCCAGCAGCCCACGGACAGGCTACTGGGAGCAGTACTTC. The variable domain in full, completed from reference TRBV11-3 and TRBJ2-7, reads EAGVVQSPRYKIIEKKQPVAFWCNPISGHNTLYWYLQNLGQGPELLIRYENEEAVDDSQLPKDRFSAERLKGVDSTLKIQPAELGDSAVYLCASSPRTGYWEQYFGPGTRLTVT.